Below are 10 T cell receptor beta chains sequenced from a single sample in a study of vaccination and CD4 T cells after COVID-19. Treatment: roughly ten-day PBMC culture with coronavirus spike peptide pools or control peptides (ViraFEST assay). Cultured CD4+ T cells had their DNA profiled by the Oncomine TCR Beta short-read assay. TCRdb reprocessed the PCR reads with MiXCR, giving one entry per CDR3 protein. The sample holds 2,500 to 3,500 distinct CDR3 sequences, 75% to 90% seen once. No antigens are known for them. Sequenced input: CD4+ T cells from blood, cultured in vitro. The source of these receptors is a human donor who had recovered from COVID-19.

V and J are TRBV7-8 and TRBJ1-2; D is unclear. Looked up from germline, CDR1 is SGHVS and CDR2 is FQNEAQ. This CDR3 is built from 20 residues. Trimming cost V 3 bases and J 0 bases, with 26 bases left between them. The CDR3 sequence: CASSLISGGFSKKANYGYTF. The CDR3 nucleotides read TGTGCCAGCAGCTTGATATCAGGAGGGTTCTCGAAAAAAGCTAACTATGGCTACACCTTC.

The V call is TRBV12-3 or TRBV12-4, the J call TRBJ2-3, with D perhaps matching TRBD1 (5 bases). The CDR3 consists of 13 residues. Trimming removed 4 bases from V and 2 bases from J, with 7 bases in between. The CDR3 sequence: CASSWGPTDTQYF. CDR3 nucleotide sequence: TGTGCCAGCAGTTGGGGCCCCACAGATACGCAGTATTTT.

This clonotype was seen a few times. The rearrangement joins TRBV10-1 to TRBJ1-1; 7 nucleotides align to TRBD1. The length of the CDR3 is 13 residues. V shed 6 bases and J 2 bases; nucleotides not matched to a gene: 3. In germline, CDR1 is WNHNN, CDR2 SYGVQD (reference sequence). DNA for the CDR3: TGCGCCAGCAGGAGACAGGGAAACACTGAAGCTTTCTTT. Its translation: CASRRQGNTEAFF.

This clonotype has more than one count but fewer than ten. V usage is TRBV5-4 and J usage is TRBJ1-6; D remains ambiguous. Trimming shortened V by 0 bases and J by 7 bases, and 8 bases separated the two germline ends. This CDR3 is 14 amino acids long. In germline, CDR1 is SGHNT, CDR2 YYREEE (reference sequence). The CDR3 spells CASSLERGNSPLHF. The CDR3 DNA reads TGTGCCAGCAGCTTGGAACGAGGAAATTCACCCCTCCACTTT.

CDR3: CSAKTGLAGELFF. In nucleotides, the CDR3 is TGCAGTGCTAAGACAGGGTTGGCCGGGGAGCTGTTTTTT. This rearrangement joins TRBV20-1 to TRBJ2-2; 7 bases are shared with TRBD1. The CDR3 covers 13 residues. V was clipped by 4 bases and J by 6 bases; unmatched bases: 5. CDR1 and CDR2 from the germline V gene are DFQATT and SNEGSKA (reference sequence).

The V and J genes are TRBV20-1 and TRBJ2-5; TRBD2 matches 11 bases. V lost 0 bases, J lost 3 bases, and 9 bases stayed unmatched. From germline, CDR1 is DFQATT and CDR2 SNEGSKA (reference sequence). There are 17 residues in the CDR3. CDR3: CSARDWAGTSGKETQYF. As DNA, the CDR3 is TGCAGTGCTAGAGATTGGGCCGGGACTAGCGGAAAAGAGACCCAGTACTTC.

This clonotype was counted a few times. This chain links TRBV20-1 with TRBJ1-2; 7 bases map to TRBD1. The CDR3 extends over 15 amino acids. Germline CDR1 DFQATT, CDR2 SNEGSKA (reference sequence). With V trimmed by 3 bases and J by 5 bases, 12 bases remained unmatched. CDR3: CSASRQGGSLYGYTF. CDR3 bases: TGCAGTGCTAGTAGACAGGGCGGATCCCTATATGGCTACACCTTC.

The genes are TRBV10-3 and TRBJ2-3; 11 bases fit TRBD2. CDR3 length: 16 amino acids. Germline V gene sequence: CDR1 ENHRY, CDR2 SYGVKD. The V and J ends lost 2 bases and 2 bases, in that order; junction bases with no gene match: 3. CDR3 in amino acids: CAISERTSGPTDTQYF. CDR3 DNA sequence: TGTGCCATCAGTGAGCGGACTAGCGGGCCCACAGATACGCAGTATTTT.

A note on this clonotype: A much larger clone lies one base from this, so it may be a read error. This chain uses TRBV6-5 with TRBJ2-2; unclear D gene. V lost 4 bases and J lost 1, with 10 bases in between. CDR3 size: 15 residues. Per germline, CDR1 MNHEY and CDR2 SVGAGI. The CDR3 loop is CASSCSYKNTGELFF. The CDR3 DNA follows: TGTGCCAGCAGTTGCTCGTATAAGAACACCGGGGAGCTGTTTTTT.

The chain combines TRBV7-2 with TRBJ1-5, with TRBD1 as a possible D gene (5 bases). CDR1 is SGHTA, CDR2 FQGNSA, per germline. This CDR3 comprises 15 residues. Trimming pared 3 bases from V and 0 bases from J, leaving 9 bases between. The CDR3 coding sequence is TGTGCCAGCAGCTTGGGGGGAGTTAGCAATCAGCCCCAGCATTTT. Its protein is CASSLGGVSNQPQHF. Using reference TRBV7-2 and TRBJ1-5 for the parts outside the CDR3, the full variable domain is GAGVSQSPSNKVTEKGKDVELRCDPISGHTALYWYRQSLGQGLEFLIYFQGNSAPDKSGLPSDRFSAERTGGSVSTLTIQRTQQEDSAVYLCASSLGGVSNQPQHFGDGTRLSIL.